Sequencing of this T cell receptor beta chain was carried out in a study of shared clonotypes between healthy human individuals. Whole-study context: Sampling drew on donors who were a couple of women and a few men aged 18 to 49.

The assay used deep level. Tens of thousands of T cell genomes, or about 200 ng DNA, went into the sorted-subset replicate PCRs. Generated by immunoSEQ multiplex PCR, the TCRdb table keeps only in-frame clones and is missing some. Of hundreds of thousands of clones in the sample, around 67% were seen once. The CDR3 is made up of 15 amino acids. CDR1 is KGHSH, CDR2 LQKENI, per germline. Trimming left V 4 bases short and J 1 base short, with 13 bases between. Source material: memory CD4+ T cells sorted from blood. Noted subset: CD45RA-negative fraction. The receptor was derived from a woman in her 30s in good health. The chain links TRBV18 to TRBJ2-5, with unresolved D. CDR3 coding DNA: TGTGCCAGCTCACTCACGACGGGCTCCCAAGAGACCCAGTACTTC. It translates to CASSLTTGSQETQYF.